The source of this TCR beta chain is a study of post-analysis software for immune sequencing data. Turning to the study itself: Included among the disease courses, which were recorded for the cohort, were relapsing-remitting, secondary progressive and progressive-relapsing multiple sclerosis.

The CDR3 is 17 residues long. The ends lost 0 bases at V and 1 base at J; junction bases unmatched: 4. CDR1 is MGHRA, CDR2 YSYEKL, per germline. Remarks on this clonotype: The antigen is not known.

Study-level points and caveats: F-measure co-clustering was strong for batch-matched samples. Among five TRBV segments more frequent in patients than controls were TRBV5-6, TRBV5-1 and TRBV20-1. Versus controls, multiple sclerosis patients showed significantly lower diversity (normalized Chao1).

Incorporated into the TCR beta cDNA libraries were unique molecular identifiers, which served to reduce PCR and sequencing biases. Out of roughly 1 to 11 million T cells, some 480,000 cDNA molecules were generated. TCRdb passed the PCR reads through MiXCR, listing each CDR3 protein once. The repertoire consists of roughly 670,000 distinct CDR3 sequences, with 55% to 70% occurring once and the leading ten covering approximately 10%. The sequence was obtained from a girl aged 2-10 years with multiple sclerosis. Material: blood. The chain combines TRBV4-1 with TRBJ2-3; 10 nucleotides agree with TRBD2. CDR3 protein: CASSQDDGTSGTDTQYF. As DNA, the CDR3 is TGCGCCAGCAGCCAAGATGACGGGACTAGCGGCACAGATACGCAGTATTTT.